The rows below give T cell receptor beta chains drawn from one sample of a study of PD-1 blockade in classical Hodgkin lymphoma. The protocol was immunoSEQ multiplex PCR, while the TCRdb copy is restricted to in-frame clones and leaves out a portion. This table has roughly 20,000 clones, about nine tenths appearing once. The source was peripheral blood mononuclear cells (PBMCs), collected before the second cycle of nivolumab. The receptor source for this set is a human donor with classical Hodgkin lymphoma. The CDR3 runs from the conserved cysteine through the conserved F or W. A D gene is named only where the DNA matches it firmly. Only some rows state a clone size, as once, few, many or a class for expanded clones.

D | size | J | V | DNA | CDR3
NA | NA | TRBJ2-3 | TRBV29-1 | TGCAGCGTCGGTAAGGAGACCCCGACAGATACGCAGTATTTT | CSVGKETPTDTQYF
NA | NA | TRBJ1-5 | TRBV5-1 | TGCGCCAGCAGCTTGGGACTTTATAGCAATCAGCCCCAGCATTTT | CASSLGLYSNQPQHF
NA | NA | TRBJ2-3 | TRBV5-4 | TGTGCCAGCAGCCCCATGCCGGGGGGCGCAGATACGCAGTATTTT | CASSPMPGGADTQYF
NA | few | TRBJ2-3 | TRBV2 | TGTGCCAGCGGGAAGGATACGCAGTATTTT | CASGKDTQYF
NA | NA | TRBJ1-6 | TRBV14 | TGTGCCAGCAGCCAGGTAGGGGCCCGTGGGCCCCTCCACTTT | CASSQVGARGPLHF
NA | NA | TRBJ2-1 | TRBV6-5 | TGTGCCAGCAGACCCACCCTGGGGCCCTTCGATGAGCAGTTCTTC | CASRPTLGPFDEQFF
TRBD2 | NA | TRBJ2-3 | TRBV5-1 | TGCGCCAGCGCGGCGGGGGGGCCGGGGACAGATACGCAGTATTTT | CASAAGGPGTDTQYF
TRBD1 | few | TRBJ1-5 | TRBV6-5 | TGTGCCAGCAGAAAGGGACAGGGCAGCAATCAGCCCCAGCATTTT | CASRKGQGSNQPQHF
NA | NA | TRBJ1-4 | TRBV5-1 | TGCGCCAGCAGCTTGAGTGGGGGCGGCGGTGAAAAACTGTTTTTT | CASSLSGGGGEKLFF
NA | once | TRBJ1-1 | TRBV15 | TGTGCCACCAGCAGAGATTTCGGGGGAAACACTGAAGCTTTCTTT | CATSRDFGGNTEAFF
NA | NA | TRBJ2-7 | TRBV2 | TGTGCCAGCAGTGAATCTTGGGCAGCCTACGAGCAGTACTTC | CASSESWAAYEQYF
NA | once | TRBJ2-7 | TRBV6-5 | TGTGCCAGCAGTTACCAGTACGGGCCCTACGAGCAGTACTTC | CASSYQYGPYEQYF
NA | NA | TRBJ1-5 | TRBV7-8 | TGTGCCAGCAGCTTAATGGATAGCAATCAGCCCCAGCATTTT | CASSLMDSNQPQHF
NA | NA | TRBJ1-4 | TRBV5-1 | TGCGCCAGCAGCTTGATGGGGTGGACTAATGAAAAACTGTTTTTT | CASSLMGWTNEKLFF
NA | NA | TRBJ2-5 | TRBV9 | TGTGCCAGCAGCCCCCAAGAGACCCAGTACTTC | CASSPQETQYF
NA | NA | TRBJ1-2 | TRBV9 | TGTGCCAGCAGCGTAGAGGTGGGGGCACGTGGCTACACCTTC | CASSVEVGARGYTF
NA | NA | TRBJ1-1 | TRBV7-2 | TGTGCCAGCAGCCATAGCAGGGACACTGAAGCTTTCTTT | CASSHSRDTEAFF
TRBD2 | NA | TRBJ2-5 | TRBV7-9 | TGTGCCAGCAGCCCCCACTTCGGACTAGCGGGGGGAGAGACCCAGTACTTC | CASSPHFGLAGGETQYF
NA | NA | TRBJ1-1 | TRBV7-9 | TGTGCCAGCAGCTTAACCGGGACCCTGGGGACTGAAGCTTTCTTT | CASSLTGTLGTEAFF
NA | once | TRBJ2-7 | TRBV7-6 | TGTGCCAGCAGCCTGGACACCAAGTACGAGCAGTACTTC | CASSLDTKYEQYF
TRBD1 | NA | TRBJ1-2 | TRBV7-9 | TGTGCCAGCAGCTTCACAGGGGAGGACTATGGCTACACCTTC | CASSFTGEDYGYTF
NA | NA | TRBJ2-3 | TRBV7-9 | TGTGCCAGCAGCCCCCGGGGGGCCAGCACAGATACGCAGTATTTT | CASSPRGASTDTQYF
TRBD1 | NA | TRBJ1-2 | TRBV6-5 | TGTGCCAGCAGTGACGGACAGGGTAGAGGCGGCTACACCTTC | CASSDGQGRGGYTF
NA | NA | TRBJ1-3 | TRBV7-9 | TGTGCCAGCATCCTAACTGGAAACACCATATATTTT | CASILTGNTIYF
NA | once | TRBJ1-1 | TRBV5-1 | TGCGCCAGCAGCTTGGCTGCAGCTAACACTGAAGCTTTCTTT | CASSLAAANTEAFF
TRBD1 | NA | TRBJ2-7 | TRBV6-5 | TGTGCCAGCAGACCATTAGGACAGGTGTCCTACGAGCAGTACTTC | CASRPLGQVSYEQYF
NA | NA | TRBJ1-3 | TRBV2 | TGTGCCAGCAGTGAAGCCAGTTGGGGGGGGGCAACCGTCTCGAACACCATATATTTT | CASSEASWGGATVSNTIYF
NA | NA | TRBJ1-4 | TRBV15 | TGTGCCACCAGCCAGGGAGGCTTGGGAAATGAAAAACTGTTTTTT | CATSQGGLGNEKLFF
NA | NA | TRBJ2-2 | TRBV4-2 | TGTGCCAGCAGCTGGAACGGGGAAACAGGGATGAACACCGGGGAGCTGTTTTTT | CASSWNGETGMNTGELFF
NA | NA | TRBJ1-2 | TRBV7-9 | TGTGCCAGCAGCTTAGCCCCATTTTGGGAGGGACGGAATGGCTACACCTTC | CASSLAPFWEGRNGYTF